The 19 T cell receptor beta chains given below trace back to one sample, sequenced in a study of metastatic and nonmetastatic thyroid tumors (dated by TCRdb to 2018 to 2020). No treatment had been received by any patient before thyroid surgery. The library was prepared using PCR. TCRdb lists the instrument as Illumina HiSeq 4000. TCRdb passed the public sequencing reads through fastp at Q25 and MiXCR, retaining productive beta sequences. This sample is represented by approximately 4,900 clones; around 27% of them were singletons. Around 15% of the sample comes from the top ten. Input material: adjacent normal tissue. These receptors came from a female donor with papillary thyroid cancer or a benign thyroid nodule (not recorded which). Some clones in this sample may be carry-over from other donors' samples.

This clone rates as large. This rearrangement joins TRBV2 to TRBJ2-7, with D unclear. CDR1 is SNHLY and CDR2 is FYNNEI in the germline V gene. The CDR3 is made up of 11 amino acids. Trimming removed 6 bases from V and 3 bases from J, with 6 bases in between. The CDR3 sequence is CASSLFYEQYF. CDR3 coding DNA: TGTGCCAGCAGCCTATTCTACGAGCAGTACTTC.

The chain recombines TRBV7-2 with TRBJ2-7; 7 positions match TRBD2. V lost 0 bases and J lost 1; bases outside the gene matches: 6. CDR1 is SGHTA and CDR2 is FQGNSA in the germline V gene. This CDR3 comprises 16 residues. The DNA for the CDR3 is TGTGCCAGCAGCTTAGCGGCTAGCGGAGGGTCCTACGAGCAGTACTTC. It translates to CASSLAASGGSYEQYF.

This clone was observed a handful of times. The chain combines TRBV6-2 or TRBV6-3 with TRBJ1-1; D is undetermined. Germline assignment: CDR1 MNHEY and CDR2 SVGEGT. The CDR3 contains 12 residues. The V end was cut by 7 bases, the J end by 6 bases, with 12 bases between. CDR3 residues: CASTGFPSEAFF. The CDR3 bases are TGTGCCAGCACGGGGTTTCCGTCTGAAGCTTTCTTT.

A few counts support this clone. CDR3 region: CASSQDAADSSYEQYF. The CDR3 DNA follows: TGCGCCAGCAGCCAAGATGCGGCAGACTCTTCCTACGAGCAGTACTTC. This chain connects TRBV4-3 to TRBJ2-7; D ambiguous. The ends were cut back, 0 bases at V and 1 base at J, with 13 bases in the middle. The germline V gene has CDR1 LGHNA and CDR2 YSLEER. The CDR3 is 16 residues long.

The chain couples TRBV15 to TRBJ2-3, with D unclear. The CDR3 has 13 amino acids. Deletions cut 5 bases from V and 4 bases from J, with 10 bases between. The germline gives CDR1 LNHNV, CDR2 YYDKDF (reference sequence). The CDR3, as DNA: TGTGCCACCAGCCCACACCGGTCAGATACGCAGTATTTT. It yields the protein CATSPHRSDTQYF.

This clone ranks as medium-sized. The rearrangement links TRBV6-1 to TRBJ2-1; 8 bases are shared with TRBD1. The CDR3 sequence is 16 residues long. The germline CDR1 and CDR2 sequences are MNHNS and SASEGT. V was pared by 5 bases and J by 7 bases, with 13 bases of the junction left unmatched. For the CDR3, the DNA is TGTGCCAGCAGTCCTTCTTGGACAGGGAGGAGGAATGAGCAGTTCTTC. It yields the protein CASSPSWTGRRNEQFF.

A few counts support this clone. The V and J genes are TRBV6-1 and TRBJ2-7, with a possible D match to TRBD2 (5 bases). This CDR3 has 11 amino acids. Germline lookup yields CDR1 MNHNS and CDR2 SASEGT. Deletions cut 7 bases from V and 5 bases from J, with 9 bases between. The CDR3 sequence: CASMEANEQYF. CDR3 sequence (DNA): TGTGCCAGCATGGAGGCCAACGAGCAGTACTTC.

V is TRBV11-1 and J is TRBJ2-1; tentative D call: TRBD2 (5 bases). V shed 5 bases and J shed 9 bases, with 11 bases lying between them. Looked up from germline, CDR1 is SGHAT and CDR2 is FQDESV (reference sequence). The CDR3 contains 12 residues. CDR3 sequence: CASSQEGSEQFF. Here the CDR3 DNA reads TGTGCCAGCAGCCAAGAGGGTAGTGAGCAGTTCTTC.

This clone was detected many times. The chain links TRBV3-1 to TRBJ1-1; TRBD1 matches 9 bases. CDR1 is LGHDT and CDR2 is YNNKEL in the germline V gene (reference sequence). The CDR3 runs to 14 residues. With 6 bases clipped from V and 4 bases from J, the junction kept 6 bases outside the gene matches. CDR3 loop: CASRRGQGSTEAFF. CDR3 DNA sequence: TGTGCCAGCAGAAGGGGACAGGGCAGCACTGAAGCTTTCTTT. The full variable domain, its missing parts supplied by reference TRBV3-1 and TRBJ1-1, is DTAVSQTPKYLVTQMGNDKSIKCEQNLGHDTMYWYKQDSKKFLKIMFSYNNKELIINETVPNRFSPKSPDKAHLNLHINSLELGDSAVYFCASRRGQGSTEAFFGQGTRLTVV.

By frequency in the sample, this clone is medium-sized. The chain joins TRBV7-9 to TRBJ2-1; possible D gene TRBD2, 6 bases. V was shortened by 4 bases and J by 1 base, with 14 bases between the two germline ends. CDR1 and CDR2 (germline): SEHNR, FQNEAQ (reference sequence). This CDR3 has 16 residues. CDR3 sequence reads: CASSSRRGKSYNEQFF. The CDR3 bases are TGTGCCAGCAGCTCAAGGCGGGGAAAGTCCTACAATGAGCAGTTCTTC.

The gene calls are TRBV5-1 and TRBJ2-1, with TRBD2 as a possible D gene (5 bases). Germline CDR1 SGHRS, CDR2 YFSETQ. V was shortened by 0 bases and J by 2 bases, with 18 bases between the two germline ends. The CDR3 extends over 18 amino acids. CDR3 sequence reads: CASSLEGCGSSTYNEQFF. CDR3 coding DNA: TGCGCCAGCAGCTTGGAAGGTTGTGGGAGCTCGACCTACAATGAGCAGTTCTTC.

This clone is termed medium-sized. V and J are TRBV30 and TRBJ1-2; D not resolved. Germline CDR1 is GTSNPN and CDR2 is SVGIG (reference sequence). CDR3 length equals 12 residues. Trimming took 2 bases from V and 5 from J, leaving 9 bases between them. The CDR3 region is CAWSSDLYGYTF. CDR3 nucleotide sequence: TGTGCCTGGAGTTCTGACTTATATGGCTACACCTTC.

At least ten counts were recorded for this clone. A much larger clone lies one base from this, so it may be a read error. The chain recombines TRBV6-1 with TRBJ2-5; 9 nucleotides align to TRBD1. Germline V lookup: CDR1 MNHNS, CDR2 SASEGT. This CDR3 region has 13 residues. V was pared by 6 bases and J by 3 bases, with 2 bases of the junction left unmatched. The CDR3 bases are TGTGCCAGCAGGGGGGACAGGGAAGAGACCCAGTACTTC. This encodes CASRGDREETQYF.

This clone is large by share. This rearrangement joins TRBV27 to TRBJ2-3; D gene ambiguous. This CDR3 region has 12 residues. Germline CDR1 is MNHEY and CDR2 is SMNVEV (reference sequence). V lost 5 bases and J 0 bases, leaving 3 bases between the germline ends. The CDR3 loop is CASSRSTDTQYF. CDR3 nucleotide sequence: TGTGCCAGCAGTCGTAGCACAGATACGCAGTATTTT.

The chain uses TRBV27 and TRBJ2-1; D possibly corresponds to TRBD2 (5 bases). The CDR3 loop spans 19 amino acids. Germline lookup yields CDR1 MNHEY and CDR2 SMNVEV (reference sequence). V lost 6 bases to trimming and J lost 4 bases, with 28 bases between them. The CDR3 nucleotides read TGTGCCAGCAGCGCCGTTTCTTTTGGGAGCCCCCGGGTATACAATGAGCAGTTCTTC. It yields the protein CASSAVSFGSPRVYNEQFF.

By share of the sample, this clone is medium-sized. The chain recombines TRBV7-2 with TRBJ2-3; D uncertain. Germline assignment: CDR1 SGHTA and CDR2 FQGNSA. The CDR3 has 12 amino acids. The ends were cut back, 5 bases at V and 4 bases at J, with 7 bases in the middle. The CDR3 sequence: CASSLKADTQYF. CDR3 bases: TGTGCCAGCAGCCTAAAGGCAGATACGCAGTATTTT.

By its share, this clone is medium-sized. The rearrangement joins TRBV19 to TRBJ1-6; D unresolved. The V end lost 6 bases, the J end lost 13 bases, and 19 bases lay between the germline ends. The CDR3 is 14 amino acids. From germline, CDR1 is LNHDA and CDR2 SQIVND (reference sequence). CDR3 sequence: CASSGGHPLGPLHF. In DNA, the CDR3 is TGTGCCAGTAGCGGTGGGCATCCTTTGGGGCCCCTCCACTTT. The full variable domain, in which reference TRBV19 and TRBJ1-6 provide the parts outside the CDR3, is DGGITQSPKYLFRKEGQNVTLSCEQNLNHDAMYWYRQDPGQGLRLIYYSQIVNDFQKGDIAEGYSVSREKKESFPLTVTSAQKNPTAFYLCASSGGHPLGPLHFGNGTRLTVT.

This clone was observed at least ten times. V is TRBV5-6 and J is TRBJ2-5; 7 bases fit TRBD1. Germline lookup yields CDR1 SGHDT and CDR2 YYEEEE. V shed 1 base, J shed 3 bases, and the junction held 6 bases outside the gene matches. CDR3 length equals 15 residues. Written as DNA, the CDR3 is TGTGCCAGCAGCTTGACCATTACAGGGGAAGAGACCCAGTACTTC. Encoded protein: CASSLTITGEETQYF.

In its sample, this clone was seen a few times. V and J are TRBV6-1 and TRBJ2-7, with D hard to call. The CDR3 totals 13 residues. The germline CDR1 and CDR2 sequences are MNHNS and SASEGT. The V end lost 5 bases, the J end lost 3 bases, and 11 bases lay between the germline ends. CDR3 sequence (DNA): TGTGCCAGCAGTCTTTCACTTGGCTACGAGCAGTACTTC. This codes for CASSLSLGYEQYF.